This T cell receptor beta chain was profiled in a study of response to subunit inactivated influenza vaccine. Overall study results and limits: Authors suggested that a seasonal influenza vaccination recruits few new T cells each time.

As regards this clonotype: Its antigen is unknown.

TCRdb passed the RT-PCR reads through MiXCR, listing each CDR3 protein once. The data contain 500,000 or so distinct CDR3 sequences, 16% of them seen just once; the ten biggest clones take up 3%. The CDR3 totals 15 residues. V gave up 4 bases and J gave up 7 bases, with 16 bases separating them. The V gene's germline CDR1 is LNHNV and CDR2 YYDKDF (reference sequence). The input for sequencing was CD4+ T cells sorted from PBMCs, taken less than 30 months after vaccination. The TCR was taken from a man between 50 and 70 years old who received an inactivated influenza vaccine. The genes are TRBV15 and TRBJ1-4, with D maybe TRBD1 (6 bases). The CDR3 sequence: CATSTRTVYREKLFF. Written as DNA, the CDR3 is TGTGCCACCAGCACAAGGACAGTCTATCGTGAAAAACTGTTTTTT.